This passage covers 17 T cell receptor beta chains from one sample sequenced in a study of blood T cells in healthy people across ages. Combining a sample-barcoded 5' primer with a J-beta primer mix, a second PCR ran for roughly 7 to 11 cycles. From the 5' RACE reads, TCRdb called clonotypes with MiXCR, one entry per CDR3 protein. The sample lists hundreds of thousands of distinct CDR3 sequences, roughly 50% occurring once. The sample taken for sequencing was blood. The source of these receptors is a man aged 30 to 39 in good health.

This chain connects TRBV7-9 to TRBJ2-3, with D possibly TRBD1 on 6 matching bases. The CDR3 loop spans 15 amino acids. V was cut by 2 bases and J by 3 bases, with 12 bases left in between. Germline values: CDR1 SEHNR, CDR2 FQNEAQ (reference sequence). CDR3: CASSLWGLETDTQYF. The CDR3, as DNA: TGTGCCAGCAGCTTATGGGGGCTTGAGACAGATACGCAGTATTTT.

There are many counts of this clonotype. The rearrangement uses TRBV7-9 and TRBJ2-3; unclear D gene. This CDR3 has 13 residues. CDR1 and CDR2 from the germline V gene are SEHNR and FQNEAQ (reference sequence). V was pared by 3 bases and J by 2 bases, with 6 bases between. The CDR3 reads CASSLESTDTQYF. The CDR3 nucleotides read TGTGCCAGCAGCTTGGAGTCCACAGATACGCAGTATTTT.

This clonotype was detected only a few times. This chain uses TRBV20-1 with TRBJ2-5; D unresolved. V was shortened by 5 bases and J by 5 bases, with 21 bases between the two germline ends. The CDR3 is 15 residues long. In germline, CDR1 is DFQATT, CDR2 SNEGSKA (reference sequence). The CDR3 protein is CSAPQSSHYVETQYF. The CDR3 bases are TGCAGTGCTCCACAAAGCTCTCACTACGTTGAGACCCAGTACTTC.

This sequence joins TRBV9 and TRBJ2-5, with D perhaps TRBD2 (6 bases). Germline values: CDR1 SGDLS, CDR2 YYNGEE. With 3 bases removed from V and 4 bases from J, the gap between germline ends came to 16 bases. The CDR3 has 15 residues. CDR3: CASSDGPAGRETQYF. The DNA for the CDR3 is TGTGCCAGCAGCGATGGACCAGCGGGCCGAGAGACCCAGTACTTC.

This clonotype was counted only a few times. This sequence joins TRBV29-1 and TRBJ2-5; TRBD2 matches 10 bases. The J call is doubtful: the DNA matches TRBJ2-7 better. The CDR3 has 13 amino acids. Germline V gene lookup returns CDR1 SQVTM and CDR2 ANQGSEA. The DNA for the CDR3 is TGCAGCGTTGAAACTAGCGGGGCCTCCGAGCAGTACTTC. It specifies CSVETSGASEQYF.

This chain uses TRBV7-2 with TRBJ2-5, with a possible D match to TRBD2 (7 bases). The DNA matches TRBJ2-7 better at its end, which makes the J call doubtful. Per the germline V gene, CDR1 is SGHTA and CDR2 is FQGNSA. The CDR3 extends over 15 amino acids. Here the CDR3 reads CASSFTGGAYYEQYF. In DNA, the CDR3 is TGTGCCAGCAGCTTTACGGGGGGCGCCTACTACGAGCAGTACTTC.

This clonotype was recorded many times. The V and J genes are TRBV12-5 and TRBJ1-4; D gene ambiguous. Germline loops: CDR1 LGHNT, CDR2 FRNRAP. V gave up 8 bases and J gave up 0 bases, with 7 bases separating them. The CDR3 totals 13 residues. CDR3 sequence reads: CASTWATNEKLFF. As DNA, the CDR3 is TGTGCTAGTACCTGGGCAACTAATGAAAAACTGTTTTTT.

This chain connects TRBV7-2 to TRBJ2-7; possible D gene TRBD2, 6 bases. The J call may be faulty, since TRBJ2-5 better matches the DNA end. Germline V gene lookup returns CDR1 SGHTA and CDR2 FQGNSA. The CDR3 is 14 residues long. CDR3: CASSRGGAEETQYF. The DNA for the CDR3 is TGTGCCAGCAGCCGCGGCGGGGCTGAGGAGACCCAGTACTTC.

This clonotype was detected only a few times. The V call is TRBV7-9, the J call TRBJ2-3; tentatively, D is TRBD1 (5 bases). Germline V gene lookup returns CDR1 SEHNR and CDR2 FQNEAQ (reference sequence). V was clipped by 5 bases and J by 2 bases, with 20 bases between them. The length of the CDR3 is 17 residues. CDR3 residues: CASSPPPGSRNTDTQYF. The CDR3 nucleotides read TGTGCCAGCAGCCCGCCGCCAGGGTCCCGGAACACAGATACGCAGTATTTT.

This chain joins TRBV6-6 and TRBJ2-5; the D gene could be TRBD1 or TRBD2 (5 bases each). Near its end, the DNA agrees better with TRBJ2-7, so the J call may be wrong. The CDR3 sequence is 12 residues long. CDR1 is MNHNY, CDR2 SVGAGI, per germline (reference sequence). CDR3 in amino acids: CASSYPGREQYF. The CDR3 DNA reads as TGTGCCAGCAGTTACCCGGGACGCGAGCAGTACTTC.

This clonotype was seen a few times. The CDR3 bases are TGTGCCAGCAGTTCGGGGATAGCGGGAGATCACGAGCAGTACTTC. This codes for CASSSGIAGDHEQYF. The chain links TRBV27 to TRBJ2-7, with 9 positions matching TRBD2. The CDR3 totals 15 residues. The J segment lost 5 bases and the V segment lost 4 bases, leaving 9 bases of the junction unmatched. Germline CDR1 and CDR2: MNHEY and SMNVEV (reference sequence).

This clonotype was observed once. The chain uses TRBV6-1 and TRBJ1-1; possible D gene TRBD1, 5 bases. The CDR3 consists of 15 residues. V dropped 7 bases and J dropped 4 bases, with 19 bases sitting between them. Germline V gives CDR1 MNHNS, CDR2 SASEGT. The CDR3, as DNA: TGTGCCAGCAAAGGGTGGGGGGGGAACGGCACTGAAGCTTTCTTT. Its translation: CASKGWGGNGTEAFF.

The rearrangement uses TRBV4-3 and TRBJ2-7; 8 bases line up with TRBD2. CDR3 length: 14 residues. V shed 5 bases and J 2 bases; nucleotides not matched to a gene: 5. CDR1 and CDR2 (germline): LGHNA, YSLEER. This CDR3 is CASSAGGPPYEQYF. The DNA for the CDR3 is TGCGCCAGCAGCGCGGGAGGTCCACCCTACGAGCAGTACTTC.

The V gene is TRBV20-1, the J gene TRBJ1-2, with 9 bases matching TRBD1. The CDR3 consists of 15 residues. The V gene end was trimmed by 2 bases and the J gene end by 3 bases; junction bases not matched to a gene: 7. CDR1 is DFQATT, CDR2 SNEGSKA, per germline (reference sequence). The DNA for the CDR3 is TGCAGTGCTAGACGCGCCCGGACAGGGGACTATGGCTACACCTTC. Protein product: CSARRARTGDYGYTF.

V and J are TRBV20-1 and TRBJ1-4; tentative D call: TRBD1 (5 bases). Germline CDR1 reads DFQATT; CDR2 reads SNEGSKA (reference sequence). The CDR3 covers 13 residues. DNA for the CDR3: TGCAGGCCAGGCGGAATCGGGGCTGAAAAACTGTTTTTT. Translated, it gives CRPGGIGAEKLFF.

This clonotype was recorded only once. A much larger clone is a single base away; this may be a read error. The rearrangement joins TRBV20-1 to TRBJ2-4; maybe TRBD2 (5 bases). Trimming took off 5 bases at V and 11 bases at J, with 22 bases between the two ends. Germline V CDR1 and CDR2: DFQATT, SNEGSKA (reference sequence). The CDR3 sequence is 14 residues long. In nucleotides, the CDR3 is TGCAGTGCTTTTAGCGAGACAACCTTGTGGGTTCAGTACTTC. It yields the protein CSAFSETTLWVQYF.

The chain joins TRBV4-2 to TRBJ2-5, with 7 bases that match TRBD1. Germline V lookup: CDR1 LGHNA, CDR2 YNFKEQ. The CDR3 contains 16 residues. The trim removed 0 bases at V and 11 bases at J, leaving 15 bases unmatched. The CDR3 spells CASSQDLFRADREQYF. Here the CDR3 DNA reads TGTGCCAGCAGCCAAGATTTATTTCGGGCCGACAGGGAGCAGTACTTC.